This TCR beta chain was obtained from a study of T-cell memory formation after mild COVID-19. Overall study: TCR clusters were mostly confined to one donor each. Notes on the study in general: Mostly located in CM and EM were contracting CD4+ clones, with contracting CD8+ clones located in EMRA. The pre-infection memory compartment contained some responding clones, suggesting cross-reactive memory joined. Second-wave clones with a day 37 peak had unconfirmed SARS-CoV-2 specificity.

As concerns this clonotype: Its antigen is as yet unknown.

V was clipped by 5 bases and J by 4 bases, with 6 bases between them. This CDR3 is 12 amino acids long. Using its own MiXCR run on the 5' RACE reads, TCRdb lists one record per CDR3 protein. The data hold about 90,000 distinct CDR3 sequences, with about 13% observed a single time. The sequence was collected from an adult woman who had mild COVID-19 (a few samples of this study predate the infection). Cell type and time point are not known. The sample taken for sequencing was PBMCs or a T cell subset sorted from them (not recorded which). The V gene is TRBV12-3 or TRBV12-4, the J gene TRBJ1-3; D gene unclear. CDR3 protein: CASSGLGNTIYF. The DNA for the CDR3 is TGTGCCAGCAGTGGCTTAGGAAACACCATATATTTT.